The 5 T cell receptor beta chains listed next were all sequenced from one sample in a study of cytomegalovirus exposure and HLA in healthy donors. It was with 60 Vbeta and 13 Jbeta primers that the PCR ran. Sequencing was performed with immunoSEQ multiplex PCR; in TCRdb, only in-frame clones are kept and a portion is missing. The listing contains about 130,000 clones. Sequenced input: PBMCs. Receptors were obtained from an older woman in good health and CMV-seronegative.

The gene calls are TRBV2 and TRBJ2-5; 15 bases line up with TRBD2. The CDR3 is 16 amino acids. The J segment lost 4 bases and the V segment lost 6 bases, leaving 6 bases of the junction unmatched. CDR1 is SNHLY, CDR2 FYNNEI, per germline. This chain's CDR3 is CASRPPGLAGGETQYF. The CDR3, as DNA: TGTGCCAGCAGACCTCCGGGACTAGCGGGAGGAGAGACCCAGTACTTC.

The chain carries TRBV27 and TRBJ1-3; TRBD1 aligns across 10 bases. Trimming took 6 bases from V and 9 from J; bases not matched to a gene: 8. The CDR3 sequence is 14 residues long. Germline-derived CDR1 and CDR2 are MNHEY and SMNVEV (reference sequence). The CDR3 DNA reads TGTGCCAGCAGACCCGGGACAGGGGCAGGCACCATATATTTT. Amino acid sequence: CASRPGTGAGTIYF.

The J gene is TRBJ2-3, the V gene TRBV4-2; 7 bases agree with TRBD2. Germline V gene sequence: CDR1 LGHNA, CDR2 YNFKEQ. The CDR3 spans 17 residues. The J segment lost 1 base and the V segment lost 0 bases, leaving 7 bases of the junction unmatched. CDR3 sequence (DNA): TGTGCCAGCAGCCAAGATCGCCGGGGGGAGGGCACAGATACGCAGTATTTT. Amino acid sequence: CASSQDRRGEGTDTQYF.

The chain employs TRBV2 and TRBJ1-1; TRBD1 matches at 7 bases. The CDR3 contains 14 residues. Germline assignment: CDR1 SNHLY and CDR2 FYNNEI. V lost 6 bases and J lost 1; bases outside the gene matches: 5. CDR3 protein: CASSVTGKNTEAFF. CDR3 bases: TGTGCCAGCAGCGTGACAGGGAAGAACACTGAAGCTTTCTTT.

DNA of the CDR3: TGCGCCAGCAGCTCATCTGACAGCAACACTGAAGCTTTCTTT. It codes for CASSSSDSNTEAFF. V usage is TRBV5-1 and J usage is TRBJ1-1; tentative D call: TRBD1 (5 bases). CDR1 SGHRS and CDR2 YFSETQ come from the germline V gene. CDR3 length equals 14 residues. Trimming stripped 3 bases from V and 2 bases from J, with 11 bases between.